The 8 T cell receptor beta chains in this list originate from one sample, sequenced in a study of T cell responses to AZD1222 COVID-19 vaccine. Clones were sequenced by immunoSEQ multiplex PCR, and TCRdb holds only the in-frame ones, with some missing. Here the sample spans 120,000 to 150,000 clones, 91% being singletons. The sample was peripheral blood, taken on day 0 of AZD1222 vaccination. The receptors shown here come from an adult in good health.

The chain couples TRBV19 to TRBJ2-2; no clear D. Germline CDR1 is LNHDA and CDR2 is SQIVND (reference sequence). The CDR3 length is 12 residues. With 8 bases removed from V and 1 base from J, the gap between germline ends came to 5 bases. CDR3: CASFKNTGELFF. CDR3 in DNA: TGTGCCAGTTTCAAGAACACCGGGGAGCTGTTTTTT.

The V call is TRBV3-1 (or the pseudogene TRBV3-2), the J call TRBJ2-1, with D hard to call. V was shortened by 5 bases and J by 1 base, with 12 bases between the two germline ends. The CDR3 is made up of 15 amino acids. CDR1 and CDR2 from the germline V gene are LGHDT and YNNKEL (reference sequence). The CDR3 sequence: CASSSPGRSYNEQFF. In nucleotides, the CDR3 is TGTGCCAGCAGCTCGCCGGGTCGGTCCTACAATGAGCAGTTCTTC.

The CDR3 reads CASRTPDQGGYGYTF. CDR3 nucleotide sequence: TGTGCCAGCAGGACCCCCGATCAGGGCGGCTATGGCTACACCTTC. This chain connects TRBV6-5 to TRBJ1-2, with D possibly matching TRBD1 (5 bases). The V gene lost 6 bases and the J gene lost 4 bases, with 18 bases spanning the gap. The germline V gene encodes CDR1 MNHEY and CDR2 SVGAGI. The CDR3 loop spans 15 amino acids.

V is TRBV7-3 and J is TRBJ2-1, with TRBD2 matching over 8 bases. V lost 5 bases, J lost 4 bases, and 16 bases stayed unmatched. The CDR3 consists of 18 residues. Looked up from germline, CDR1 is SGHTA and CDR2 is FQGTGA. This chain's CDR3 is CASSRSTPGLEGYNEQFF. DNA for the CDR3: TGTGCCAGCAGCCGAAGTACACCGGGACTAGAGGGTTACAATGAGCAGTTCTTC.

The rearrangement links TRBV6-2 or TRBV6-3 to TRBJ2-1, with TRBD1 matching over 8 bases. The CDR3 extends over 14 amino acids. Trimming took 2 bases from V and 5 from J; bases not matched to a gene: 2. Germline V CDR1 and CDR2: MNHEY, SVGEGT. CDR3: CASSYTTGDNEQFF. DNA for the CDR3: TGTGCCAGCAGTTACACGACAGGGGACAATGAGCAGTTCTTC.

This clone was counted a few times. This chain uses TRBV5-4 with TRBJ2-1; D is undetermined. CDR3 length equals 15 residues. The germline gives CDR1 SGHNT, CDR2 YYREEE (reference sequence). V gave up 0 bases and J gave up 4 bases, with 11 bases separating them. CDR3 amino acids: CASSLADYRYNEQFF. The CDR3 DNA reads TGTGCCAGCAGCTTGGCCGATTACAGATACAATGAGCAGTTCTTC.

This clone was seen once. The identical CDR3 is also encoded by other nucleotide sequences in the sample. The CDR3 DNA reads TGTGCCAGCAGCTTCGGAGGCGGAGATACGCAGTATTTT. It specifies CASSFGGGDTQYF. This chain links TRBV7-2 with TRBJ2-3; tentatively, D is TRBD2 (5 bases). The CDR3 is 13 amino acids. Germline V lookup: CDR1 SGHTA, CDR2 FQGNSA. Trimming took off 3 bases at V and 5 bases at J, with 9 bases between the two ends.

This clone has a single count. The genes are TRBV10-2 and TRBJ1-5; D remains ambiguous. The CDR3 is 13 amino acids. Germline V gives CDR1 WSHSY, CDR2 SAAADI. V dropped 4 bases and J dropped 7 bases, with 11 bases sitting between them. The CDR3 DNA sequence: TGCGCCAGCAGTGCGGAGGCTAGGCAGCCCCAGCATTTT. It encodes CASSAEARQPQHF.